These 25 T cell receptor beta chains were all obtained from the same sample, sequenced in a study of cytomegalovirus exposure and HLA in healthy donors. PCR employed 60 Vbeta and 13 Jbeta primers. The method was immunoSEQ multiplex PCR; TCRdb's version includes in-frame clones alone and lacks a portion of them. Of about 130,000 clones listed, about three quarters are singletons. Material for sequencing was PBMCs. The receptors here all came from a woman between 40 and 55 years old in good health and CMV-seronegative.

The genes are TRBV2 and TRBJ2-1; 9 bases are shared with TRBD1. With 5 bases clipped from V and 8 bases from J, the junction kept 1 base outside the gene matches. The CDR3 totals 12 residues. CDR1 and CDR2 (germline): SNHLY, FYNNEI. The DNA of the CDR3 is TGTGCCAGCAGTACAGGGGGCGATGAGCAGTTCTTC. Residues: CASSTGGDEQFF. The full variable domain, with the rest looked up from reference TRBV2 and TRBJ2-1, is EPEVTQTPSHQVTQMGQEVILRCVPISNHLYFYWYRQILGQKVEFLVSFYNNEISEKSEIFDDQFSVERPDGSNFTLKIRSTKLEDSAMYFCASSTGGDEQFFGPGTRLTVL.

This rearrangement joins TRBV19 to TRBJ1-4; no firm D call. With 10 bases removed from V and 3 bases from J, the gap between germline ends came to 15 bases. Looked up from germline, CDR1 is LNHDA and CDR2 is SQIVND (reference sequence). This CDR3 spans 14 amino acids. The CDR3 DNA sequence: TGTGCCACCCGACGGGAGAGACCTAATGAAAAACTGTTTTTT. This gives the protein CATRRERPNEKLFF.

As for this clone: An end of the junction does not agree with germline; a read error may underlie this. The gene calls are TRBV9 and TRBJ1-3; maybe TRBD1 (6 bases). Germline loops: CDR1 SGDLS, CDR2 YYNGEE. This CDR3 comprises 16 residues. CDR3 bases: TGTGCCAGCAGCGTGGATCCAGGGGAGGGTGGATACACCATATATTTT. This codes for CASSVDPGEGGYTIYF.

This clone was observed once. CDR3 coding DNA: TGCGCCAGCAAGCGGCGGGGCGATCAAGAGACCCAGTACTTC. Translation gives CASKRRGDQETQYF. The chain recombines TRBV5-1 with TRBJ2-5, with a possible D match to TRBD2 (6 bases). There are 14 residues in the CDR3. Deletions cut 6 bases from V and 2 bases from J, with 14 bases between. Germline V gene sequence: CDR1 SGHRS, CDR2 YFSETQ.

This sequence joins TRBV30 and TRBJ1-1; D is unclear. V was cut by 0 bases and J by 0 bases, with 8 bases left in between. The CDR3 spans 14 residues. The germline V gene has CDR1 GTSNPN and CDR2 SVGIG (reference sequence). CDR3 bases: TGTGCCTGGAGTGTGACACCTATGAACACTGAAGCTTTCTTT. Translation: CAWSVTPMNTEAFF.

The chain combines TRBV4-2 with TRBJ2-7; 8 bases match TRBD2. Germline values: CDR1 LGHNA, CDR2 YNFKEQ. After removal of 0 bases from V and 6 bases from J, the junction contained 4 bases not matched to a gene. The CDR3 loop spans 14 amino acids. CDR3: CASSQDGTRSEQYF. For the CDR3, the DNA is TGTGCCAGCAGCCAAGACGGGACTAGGTCCGAGCAGTACTTC.

The chain is built from TRBV6-6 and TRBJ2-7; D may be TRBD1 (6 bases). CDR1 is MNHNY and CDR2 is SVGAGI in the germline V gene (reference sequence). This CDR3 has 14 amino acids. Deletions cut 6 bases from V and 0 bases from J, with 12 bases between. CDR3 amino acids: CASSPWTVSYEQYF. The CDR3 bases are TGTGCCAGCAGCCCCTGGACAGTCTCCTACGAGCAGTACTTC.

The chain recombines TRBV7-9 with TRBJ2-7, with 8 bases identical to TRBD1. CDR1 and CDR2 (germline): SEHNR, FQNEAQ (reference sequence). V lost 1 base and J lost 5; bases outside the gene matches: 4. CDR3 length: 14 amino acids. CDR3 DNA: TGTGCCAGCAGCTTAGGGACAGGGACCCACGAGCAGTACTTC. Protein product: CASSLGTGTHEQYF.

The V gene is TRBV10-3, the J gene TRBJ1-6; maybe TRBD1 (5 bases). CDR1 is ENHRY and CDR2 is SYGVKD in the germline V gene. Trimming cost V 10 bases and J 0 bases, with 13 bases left between them. CDR3 length: 15 residues. The CDR3 loop reads CATRGGSSYNSPLHF. The CDR3 coding sequence is TGTGCCACCCGCGGGGGGAGCTCCTATAATTCACCCCTCCACTTT.

The chain links TRBV11-2 to TRBJ1-1, with D perhaps matching TRBD1 (6 bases). Germline V gene data show CDR1 as SGHAT and CDR2 as FQNNGV. The CDR3 has 17 residues. Trimming removed 2 bases from V and 2 bases from J, with 18 bases in between. The CDR3 DNA is TGTGCCAGCAGCTTAACTTGGGCAGGGGCCTTCAACACTGAAGCTTTCTTT. Its translation: CASSLTWAGAFNTEAFF.

The gene calls are TRBV7-6 and TRBJ2-1; no clear D. Trimming stripped 0 bases from V and 10 bases from J, with 10 bases between. The length of the CDR3 is 13 residues. CDR1 is SGHVS, CDR2 FNYEAQ, per germline. The CDR3 nucleotides are TGTGCCAGCAGCTTAGCGAGGATAGCCGAGCAGTTCTTC. It codes for CASSLARIAEQFF.

The sample holds one count of this clone. The V call is TRBV6-1, the J call TRBJ2-5; D gene unclear. V was cut by 2 bases and J by 1 base, with 11 bases left in between. CDR1 is MNHNS and CDR2 is SASEGT in the germline V gene. This CDR3 contains 15 residues. CDR3 in amino acids: CASSESVTAQETQYF. CDR3 nucleotide sequence: TGTGCCAGCAGTGAAAGTGTAACAGCCCAAGAGACCCAGTACTTC.

This chain links TRBV9 with TRBJ2-1, with 7 nucleotides matching TRBD1. The CDR3 spans 15 residues. The ends lost 6 bases at V and 4 bases at J; junction bases unmatched: 10. Germline V lookup: CDR1 SGDLS, CDR2 YYNGEE. The CDR3 coding sequence is TGTGCCAGCAACCCAGGGGGACCCTCTTACAATGAGCAGTTCTTC. Residues: CASNPGGPSYNEQFF.

V is TRBV27 and J is TRBJ2-7; 12 bases fit TRBD2. CDR1 is MNHEY and CDR2 is SMNVEV in the germline V gene (reference sequence). The CDR3 extends over 15 amino acids. J gave up 4 bases and V 4 bases, and 5 bases lay outside the gene matches. The CDR3 loop is CASSSILAGGYEQYF. The CDR3 nucleotides read TGTGCCAGCAGTTCCATACTAGCGGGAGGATACGAGCAGTACTTC.

The CDR3 reads CASTGRRGIGNIQYF. CDR3 coding DNA: TGTGCCAGTACTGGTCGGCGGGGGATTGGAAACATTCAGTACTTC. This sequence joins TRBV19 and TRBJ2-4, with 7 bases identical to TRBD2. There are 15 residues in the CDR3. The trim removed 7 bases at V and 6 bases at J, leaving 12 bases unmatched. Germline V gene data show CDR1 as LNHDA and CDR2 as SQIVND (reference sequence).

The chain combines TRBV30 with TRBJ2-3; TRBD2 agrees at 12 bases. CDR3 length: 17 amino acids. The trim removed 0 bases at V and 2 bases at J, leaving 6 bases unmatched. The germline V gene encodes CDR1 GTSNPN and CDR2 SVGIG (reference sequence). CDR3 sequence: CAWSVKRTSGVTDTQYF. CDR3 DNA: TGTGCCTGGAGTGTGAAGAGGACTAGCGGGGTCACAGATACGCAGTATTTT. The full variable domain, with the rest looked up from reference TRBV30 and TRBJ2-3, is SQTIHQWPATLVQPVGSPLSLECTVEGTSNPNLYWYRQAAGRGLQLLFYSVGIGQISSEVPQNLSASRPQDRQFILSSKKLLLSDSGFYLCAWSVKRTSGVTDTQYFGPGTRLTVL.

The chain links TRBV2 to TRBJ2-1; perhaps TRBD2 as D (5 bases). Germline V gene lookup returns CDR1 SNHLY and CDR2 FYNNEI. The CDR3 length is 15 residues. Trimming removed 6 bases at V and 1 base at J, with 13 bases between. CDR3 in amino acids: CASSAMWRSYNEQFF. CDR3 bases: TGTGCCAGCAGCGCGATGTGGAGGTCCTACAATGAGCAGTTCTTC.

This clone showed up just a few times. The CDR3 loop is CASSLAGGHGNIQYF. The CDR3 DNA reads TGCGCCAGCAGCTTGGCGGGGGGGCATGGAAACATTCAGTACTTC. The chain links TRBV5-1 to TRBJ2-4, with 8 bases lining up with TRBD2. Per germline, CDR1 SGHRS and CDR2 YFSETQ. The CDR3 loop spans 15 amino acids. V trimming: 0 bases; J trimming: 6 bases; junction bases outside the gene matches: 5.

This clone has just a few counts. The chain is built from TRBV9 and TRBJ2-3, with 11 bases aligning to TRBD2. The J segment lost 1 base and the V segment lost 4 bases, leaving 2 bases of the junction unmatched. The CDR3 contains 15 residues. Germline V gene data show CDR1 as SGDLS and CDR2 as YYNGEE. DNA for the CDR3: TGTGCCAGCAGCTTTAGCGGGGGGGGCACAGATACGCAGTATTTT. Protein product: CASSFSGGGTDTQYF. Using reference TRBV9 and TRBJ2-3 for the parts outside the CDR3, the full variable domain is DSGVTQTPKHLITATGQRVTLRCSPRSGDLSVYWYQQSLDQGLQFLIQYYNGEERAKGNILERFSAQQFPDLHSELNLSSLELGDSALYFCASSFSGGGTDTQYFGPGTRLTVL.

This clone came up a few times. The rearrangement links TRBV28 to TRBJ2-7; a weak D match, TRBD2 (6 bases). The CDR3 is 15 residues long. Germline V CDR1 and CDR2: MDHEN, SYDVKM. With 5 bases removed from V and 6 bases from J, the gap between germline ends came to 20 bases. CDR3 coding DNA: TGTGCCAGCAGTCCGGGGCCAGGGACTCTACGCGAGCAGTACTTC. This gives the protein CASSPGPGTLREQYF.

The chain uses TRBV29-1 and TRBJ2-7; maybe TRBD2 (5 bases). Trimming took 2 bases from V and 6 from J, leaving 14 bases between them. The CDR3 loop spans 13 amino acids. The V gene's germline CDR1 is SQVTM and CDR2 ANQGSEA. The CDR3 coding sequence is TGCAGCGTTGAATTTCTAGGGAGCGGCGAGCAGTACTTC. It yields the protein CSVEFLGSGEQYF.

The chain recombines TRBV27 with TRBJ2-5, with D perhaps matching TRBD2 (6 bases). Deletions cut 6 bases from V and 2 bases from J, with 19 bases between. This CDR3 comprises 16 residues. Germline CDR1 reads MNHEY; CDR2 reads SMNVEV (reference sequence). Written as DNA, the CDR3 is TGTGCCAGCAGCTTGGGGATGGCGGCGGGGCAAGAGACCCAGTACTTC. Its protein product is CASSLGMAAGQETQYF.

The chain joins TRBV2 to TRBJ2-3; 8 bases align to TRBD2. Per the germline V gene, CDR1 is SNHLY and CDR2 is FYNNEI. This CDR3 comprises 15 residues. The V segment lost 4 bases and the J segment 2 bases; nucleotides outside the gene matches: 5. The CDR3 DNA sequence: TGTGCCAGCAGTGCTGGGCGGGGGGCCACAGATACGCAGTATTTT. Amino acids: CASSAGRGATDTQYF.

This chain uses TRBV2 with TRBJ1-5; D unresolved. The length of the CDR3 is 14 residues. The germline gives CDR1 SNHLY, CDR2 FYNNEI. Trimming shortened V by 4 bases and J by 1 base, and 8 bases separated the two germline ends. The DNA of the CDR3 is TGTGCCAGCAGTGGCACAGAGAGCAATCAGCCCCAGCATTTT. Its translation: CASSGTESNQPQHF.

V gene TRBV6-1 combines with J gene TRBJ1-3; unclear D gene. Germline V gene data show CDR1 as MNHNS and CDR2 as SASEGT. The V gene lost 8 bases and the J gene lost 0 bases, with 14 bases spanning the gap. The CDR3 contains 15 residues. The CDR3 DNA is TGTGCCAGCGGTCCAAGGAGCAGCTCTGGAAACACCATATATTTT. It yields the protein CASGPRSSSGNTIYF.